This TCR beta chain was captured by sequencing in a study of T cells expressing NK-cell markers. TCRdb re-called the 5' RACE reads and gives one entry per CDR3 protein, without DNA. The sample data list more than 90,000 distinct CDR3 sequences. The source of this sequence is a woman aged 18 to 75 in good health. The specimen was blood T cells: a sorted CD56 or NKG2C T cell subset, CD4+ or CD8+ T cells, or bulk PBMC T cells (not recorded which).

The CDR3 here is CASSPPRGTNTDTQYF. The chain links TRBV3-1 to TRBJ2-3; lacking DNA, the TRBD1 call made by TCRdb goes unchecked. Looked up from germline, CDR1 is LGHDT and CDR2 is YNNKEL (reference sequence). There are 16 residues in the CDR3.